Listed below are T cell receptor beta chains from one sample, sequenced in a study of T cells after yellow fever vaccination. TCRdb ran MiXCR on the 5' RACE reads and lists one entry per CDR3 protein. Of some 350,000 distinct CDR3 sequences listed, approximately 3.9% are singletons. The sequencing used PBMCs, collected 5 days after the yellow fever booster vaccination. Receptors were obtained from a man aged 18 to 29 who received the YFV17D yellow fever vaccine. Each CDR3 is given with its conserved first and last residue. Each record gives: CDR3 DNA, CDR3 protein, J gene, D gene, V gene, clone size. A D gene is named only where the DNA matches it firmly. Rows give clone size only sometimes, using once, few, many, or a class for an expanded clone.

cdr3_nt: TGTGCCAGCAGTTTGTTGCCCCGGGACATTCAGTACTTC
cdr3_aa: CASSLLPRDIQYF
j_call: TRBJ2-4
d_call: -
v_call: TRBV12-3/TRBV12-4
clone_size: few

cdr3_nt: TGTGCCAGCAGTTTGACTGTCGATACGCAGTATTTT
cdr3_aa: CASSLTVDTQYF
j_call: TRBJ2-3
d_call: -
v_call: TRBV12-3/TRBV12-4
clone_size: -

cdr3_nt: TGCAGTGCTATTGGGACGGGGGCGGAAGAGCAGTTCTTC
cdr3_aa: CSAIGTGAEEQFF
j_call: TRBJ2-1
d_call: -
v_call: TRBV20-1
clone_size: -

cdr3_nt: TGCGCCAGCAGCCAGCGTTCAGGCGGGGGGTCGCACGGGGAGCTGTTTTTT
cdr3_aa: CASSQRSGGGSHGELFF
j_call: TRBJ2-2
d_call: TRBD2
v_call: TRBV4-1
clone_size: many

cdr3_nt: TGTGCCAGCAGACGACAAAGTTCACCCCTCCACTTT
cdr3_aa: CASRRQSSPLHF
j_call: TRBJ1-6
d_call: -
v_call: TRBV7-2
clone_size: -

cdr3_nt: TGTGCCAGCAGCCCGGACAGCCTTAGTTCACCCCTCCACTTT
cdr3_aa: CASSPDSLSSPLHF
j_call: TRBJ1-6
d_call: -
v_call: TRBV12-3/TRBV12-4
clone_size: few

cdr3_nt: TGCGCCAGCAGCCTAAGATGGGGCGCGTATGGCTACACCTTC
cdr3_aa: CASSLRWGAYGYTF
j_call: TRBJ1-2
d_call: -
v_call: TRBV4-3
clone_size: many

cdr3_nt: TGCAGTGCTAGAGACCGGGACAGGGCCTACAATGAGCAGTTCTTC
cdr3_aa: CSARDRDRAYNEQFF
j_call: TRBJ2-1
d_call: TRBD1
v_call: TRBV20-1
clone_size: many

cdr3_nt: TGTGCCAGCAGCGCCGGCCGGGACAGGGCCCCCCAACACCATGAGACCCAGTACTTC
cdr3_aa: CASSAGRDRAPQHHETQYF
j_call: TRBJ2-5
d_call: TRBD1
v_call: TRBV7-9
clone_size: -

cdr3_nt: TGCGCCAGCAGTGACCCGGCCCCCGGGGAGCTGTTTTTT
cdr3_aa: CASSDPAPGELFF
j_call: TRBJ2-2
d_call: -
v_call: TRBV10-1
clone_size: -

cdr3_nt: TGTGCCGGACGAACGGGACTAGCGGGGTCGGACCAGTACTTC
cdr3_aa: CAGRTGLAGSDQYF
j_call: TRBJ2-5
d_call: TRBD2
v_call: TRBV5-6
clone_size: many

cdr3_nt: TGTGCCAGCAGCCCCTCAGGGGTATACGAGCAGTACTTC
cdr3_aa: CASSPSGVYEQYF
j_call: TRBJ2-7
d_call: -
v_call: TRBV6-5
clone_size: few

cdr3_nt: TGTGCCAGCAGCTCGAGGGACAGGGAGGTCGATGAGCAGTTCTTC
cdr3_aa: CASSSRDREVDEQFF
j_call: TRBJ2-1
d_call: -
v_call: TRBV21-1
clone_size: many

cdr3_nt: TGTGCCAGCAGTTTAATAGGCGGGGAGCTGTTTTTT
cdr3_aa: CASSLIGGELFF
j_call: TRBJ2-2
d_call: -
v_call: TRBV12-3/TRBV12-4
clone_size: -

cdr3_nt: TGTGCCAGCAGGAGGACCCTCGACCCTGAAGCTTTCTTT
cdr3_aa: CASRRTLDPEAFF
j_call: TRBJ1-1
d_call: -
v_call: TRBV2
clone_size: many

cdr3_nt: TGTGCCAGCAGTCTACGAACAGGGTTAGAGACCCAGTACTTC
cdr3_aa: CASSLRTGLETQYF
j_call: TRBJ2-5
d_call: -
v_call: TRBV27
clone_size: many

cdr3_nt: TGCGCCAGCAGCCGGGGACAGGGGTCCTACAATGAGCAGTTCTTC
cdr3_aa: CASSRGQGSYNEQFF
j_call: TRBJ2-1
d_call: TRBD1
v_call: TRBV4-3
clone_size: many

cdr3_nt: TGCAGTGCTAGAGACGCGGGACAGGGCACAGATACGCAGTATTTT
cdr3_aa: CSARDAGQGTDTQYF
j_call: TRBJ2-3
d_call: TRBD1
v_call: TRBV20-1
clone_size: many

cdr3_nt: TGCGCCAGCAGCCAAGGGACAGGGGTAGGGAAAGAGACCCAGTACTTC
cdr3_aa: CASSQGTGVGKETQYF
j_call: TRBJ2-5
d_call: TRBD1
v_call: TRBV4-3
clone_size: many

cdr3_nt: TGTGCCAGCAGATGGGGCAATGAGCAGTTCTTC
cdr3_aa: CASRWGNEQFF
j_call: TRBJ2-1
d_call: -
v_call: TRBV13
clone_size: -

cdr3_nt: TGTGCCAGCAGTTTACCGGGCCTCTCTGGAAACACCATATATTTT
cdr3_aa: CASSLPGLSGNTIYF
j_call: TRBJ1-3
d_call: -
v_call: TRBV12-3/TRBV12-4
clone_size: -

cdr3_nt: TGTGCCAGCAGCCGAGGGACGCTCTACGAGCAGTACTTC
cdr3_aa: CASSRGTLYEQYF
j_call: TRBJ2-7
d_call: -
v_call: TRBV14
clone_size: -

cdr3_nt: TGTGCCAGCAGCACTTCTGGCGGGGGCCACCAAGAGACCCAGTACTTC
cdr3_aa: CASSTSGGGHQETQYF
j_call: TRBJ2-5
d_call: -
v_call: TRBV7-2
clone_size: many

cdr3_nt: TGTGCCAGCAGCCCGGGGAGGGCAGACTATGGCTACACCTTC
cdr3_aa: CASSPGRADYGYTF
j_call: TRBJ1-2
d_call: -
v_call: TRBV5-6
clone_size: -

cdr3_nt: TGTGCCACGCAGGGTTCGGGAGAGACCCAGTACTTC
cdr3_aa: CATQGSGETQYF
j_call: TRBJ2-5
d_call: -
v_call: TRBV2
clone_size: -

cdr3_nt: TGTGCCAGCAGCTTAGGCCTCGGAGATACGCAGTATTTT
cdr3_aa: CASSLGLGDTQYF
j_call: TRBJ2-3
d_call: -
v_call: TRBV13
clone_size: many

cdr3_nt: TGTGCCAGCTCCCGGTCCCGGGACGGATCCTATGGCTACACCTTC
cdr3_aa: CASSRSRDGSYGYTF
j_call: TRBJ1-2
d_call: -
v_call: TRBV18
clone_size: few

cdr3_nt: TGTGCCAGCAGTCCCCGGGGGGATCAAGAGACCCAGTACTTC
cdr3_aa: CASSPRGDQETQYF
j_call: TRBJ2-5
d_call: TRBD2
v_call: TRBV6-6
clone_size: many

cdr3_nt: TGTGCCAGCAGCCCAGGGGGCGCGGAGCTTTTCTTT
cdr3_aa: CASSPGGAELFF
j_call: TRBJ1-1
d_call: TRBD1
v_call: TRBV9
clone_size: few

cdr3_nt: TGCGCCAGCAGCGGAGACAACACAGATACGCAGTATTTT
cdr3_aa: CASSGDNTDTQYF
j_call: TRBJ2-3
d_call: -
v_call: TRBV5-1
clone_size: -

cdr3_nt: TGTGCCAGCAGTCCCGACAGGGCGGCTGGAAACACCATATATTTT
cdr3_aa: CASSPDRAAGNTIYF
j_call: TRBJ1-3
d_call: TRBD1
v_call: TRBV12-3/TRBV12-4
clone_size: -

cdr3_nt: TGCGCCAGCAGTGAGGCCCGGGTTCCCGGGGAGCTGTTTTTT
cdr3_aa: CASSEARVPGELFF
j_call: TRBJ2-2
d_call: -
v_call: TRBV10-2
clone_size: few

cdr3_nt: TGCGCCAGTAGACAGGGGGTCTCCTACGAGCAGTACTTC
cdr3_aa: CASRQGVSYEQYF
j_call: TRBJ2-7
d_call: TRBD1
v_call: TRBV5-1
clone_size: few

cdr3_nt: TGTGCCAGCAGCTTAGCCAGTGACACTGAAGCTTTCTTT
cdr3_aa: CASSLASDTEAFF
j_call: TRBJ1-1
d_call: -
v_call: TRBV7-9
clone_size: -

cdr3_nt: TGTGCCAGCAGCGTACAGGGGGTGCGGAACACTGAAGCTTTCTTT
cdr3_aa: CASSVQGVRNTEAFF
j_call: TRBJ1-1
d_call: TRBD1
v_call: TRBV9
clone_size: -

cdr3_nt: TGCGCCAGCAGCCCCCGGTGGATAGCGGGGGAGGCAGATACGCAGTATTTT
cdr3_aa: CASSPRWIAGEADTQYF
j_call: TRBJ2-3
d_call: TRBD2
v_call: TRBV4-1
clone_size: few

cdr3_nt: TGTGCCAGCGACGCTTGGACCGGGGCGCAAATGAACACTGAAGCTTTCTTT
cdr3_aa: CASDAWTGAQMNTEAFF
j_call: TRBJ1-1
d_call: -
v_call: TRBV6-6
clone_size: many

cdr3_nt: TGCAGCGTGCACAGGGGTTCGGGAGATACGCAGTATTTT
cdr3_aa: CSVHRGSGDTQYF
j_call: TRBJ2-3
d_call: TRBD1
v_call: TRBV29-1
clone_size: -

cdr3_nt: TGTGCCAGCAGCGACCAGGGAACACGGCCCCAGCATTTT
cdr3_aa: CASSDQGTRPQHF
j_call: TRBJ1-5
d_call: -
v_call: TRBV7-2
clone_size: few

cdr3_nt: TGTGCCAGCAGCTTAACTTTTGACGGAGAAAACACTGAAGCTTTCTTT
cdr3_aa: CASSLTFDGENTEAFF
j_call: TRBJ1-1
d_call: -
v_call: TRBV7-3
clone_size: few

cdr3_nt: TGCGCCAGCCGACCCCCCTGGAGTGGGCAAGAGACCCAGTACTTC
cdr3_aa: CASRPPWSGQETQYF
j_call: TRBJ2-5
d_call: -
v_call: TRBV5-1
clone_size: few

cdr3_nt: TGTGCCAGCAGTGGACAGGGAAGGCAGCCCCAGCATTTT
cdr3_aa: CASSGQGRQPQHF
j_call: TRBJ1-5
d_call: TRBD1
v_call: TRBV6-6
clone_size: few

cdr3_nt: TGCGCCAGCAGCCCACAGACAGGAGGTGGAAACACCATATATTTT
cdr3_aa: CASSPQTGGGNTIYF
j_call: TRBJ1-3
d_call: -
v_call: TRBV4-3
clone_size: many

cdr3_nt: TGCAGTGCCCCACCCCCCGGGACTATCATGAACACTGAAGCTTTCTTT
cdr3_aa: CSAPPPGTIMNTEAFF
j_call: TRBJ1-1
d_call: -
v_call: TRBV20-1
clone_size: -

cdr3_nt: TGTGCCAGCAGGACGGCCTACAATGAGCAGTTCTTC
cdr3_aa: CASRTAYNEQFF
j_call: TRBJ2-1
d_call: -
v_call: TRBV28
clone_size: many

cdr3_nt: TGCGCCAGCAGCTTGGACGCGGGGGCGAACTATGGCTACACCTTC
cdr3_aa: CASSLDAGANYGYTF
j_call: TRBJ1-2
d_call: -
v_call: TRBV5-1
clone_size: few